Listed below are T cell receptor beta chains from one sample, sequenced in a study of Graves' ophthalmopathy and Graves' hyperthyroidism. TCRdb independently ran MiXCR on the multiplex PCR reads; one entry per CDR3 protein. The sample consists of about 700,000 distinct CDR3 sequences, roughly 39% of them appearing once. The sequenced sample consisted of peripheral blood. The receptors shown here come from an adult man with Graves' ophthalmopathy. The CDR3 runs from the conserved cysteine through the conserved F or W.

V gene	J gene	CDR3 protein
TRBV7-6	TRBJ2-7	CASSLGNRPYEQYF
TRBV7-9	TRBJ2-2	CASSSVLLGELFF
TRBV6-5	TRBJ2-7	CASSGSTPWVRVYEQYF
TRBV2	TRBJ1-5	CASQEGGDQPQHF
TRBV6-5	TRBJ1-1	CASRSRVGEAFF
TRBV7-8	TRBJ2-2	CASSLLVGAITGELFF
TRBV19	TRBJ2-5	CASSTTGTVPLETQYF
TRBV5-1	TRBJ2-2	CASSFTGQTNTGELFF
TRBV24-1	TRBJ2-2	CATSDDRDRGTGELFF
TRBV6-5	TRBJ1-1	CASSYSDRGRGTEAFF
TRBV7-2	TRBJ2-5	CASNLGRAASETQYF
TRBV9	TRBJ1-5	CASSATGGADQPQHF
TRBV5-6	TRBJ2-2	CASSSRDYNTGELFF
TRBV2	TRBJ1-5	CASTAGGVQGESAHSNQPQHF
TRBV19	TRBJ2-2	CASSIGDRVTGELFF
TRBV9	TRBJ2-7	CASSVDPGSSYEQYF
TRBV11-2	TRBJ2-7	CASSPTWAVFYEQYF
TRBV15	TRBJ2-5	CATSRDFSGETQYF
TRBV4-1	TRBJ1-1	CASSQVSLNTEAFF
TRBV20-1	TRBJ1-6	CSAEGTLANSPLHF
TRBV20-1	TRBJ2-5	CSARGDSQETQYF
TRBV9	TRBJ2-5	CASSVDDGGAETQYF
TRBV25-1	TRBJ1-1	CASRVGTGAFF
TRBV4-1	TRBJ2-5	CASSQDGTEGETQYF
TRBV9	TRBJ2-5	CASSAGPGRHRSTQYF
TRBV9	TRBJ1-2	CASSVAPIRFGLTYGYTF
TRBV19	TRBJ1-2	CASTMDGGFQDGYTF
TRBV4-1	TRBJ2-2	CASRQQLLANTGELFF
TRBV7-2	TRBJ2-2	CASSLSARRGELFF
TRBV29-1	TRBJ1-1	CSVDSYSGGQAFF
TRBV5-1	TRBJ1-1	CASSFFVDSEHEAFF